Sequencing of this TCR beta chain was carried out in a study of blood T cell repertoires in COVID-19. Study at large: Some COVID-19 samples were acute and others convalescent; all came from the United States, Italy and Spain. In each case, the material was cDNA or gDNA derived from T cells, B-cell-depleted T cells, or PBMCs.

Per germline, CDR1 SGHDT and CDR2 YYEEEE. The CDR3 runs to 15 residues. The V gene lost 2 bases and the J gene lost 3 bases, with 14 bases spanning the gap. In the original analysis: Estimation of nucleated cell counts was performed using reference gene primer amplification. Clones were read by immunoSEQ multiplex PCR, and TCRdb kept only the in-frame ones, dropping some. The V and J calls and clone size come from that table; D and trimming were worked out from the DNA. The table has approximately 60,000 clones, over 75% seen once. The source is a man aged 60-69 years with acute or convalescent COVID-19. The chain uses TRBV5-6 and TRBJ1-1, with a tentative D call TRBD1 (5 bases). Sequencing was carried out using peripheral blood. The CDR3 DNA reads as TGTGCCAGCAGCTTTGCAGGGAGGGAGTACACTGAAGCTTTCTTT. Translated: CASSFAGREYTEAFF.